This TCR beta chain was sequenced during a study of shared clonotypes between healthy human individuals. Overall study results and limits: Researchers found naive subsets generally carried larger estimated richness than memory subsets. About 5% was the fraction of naive CD4 clonotypes found shared across a few donors.

This CDR3 comprises 15 residues. With 5 bases clipped from V and 4 bases from J, the junction kept 11 bases outside the gene matches. The germline gives CDR1 SGHVS, CDR2 FQNEAQ. Points on this clone: The target antigen is unknown.

Assay used: immunoSEQ multiplex PCR; TCRdb lists only in-frame clones, some missing. The sample contains under 1,900,000 clones, 98% of which appear only once. The sequencing input was naive CD4+ T cells sorted from blood. Subset given: CD45RA+ positively selected. This clonotype originated in a young man in good health. The rearrangement joins TRBV7-8 to TRBJ2-7; 7 bases are a match to TRBD1. The CDR3 nucleotides read TGTGCCAGCAGCCCTCGAGGGCGACAGGGATACGAGCAGTACTTC. This sequence encodes CASSPRGRQGYEQYF.